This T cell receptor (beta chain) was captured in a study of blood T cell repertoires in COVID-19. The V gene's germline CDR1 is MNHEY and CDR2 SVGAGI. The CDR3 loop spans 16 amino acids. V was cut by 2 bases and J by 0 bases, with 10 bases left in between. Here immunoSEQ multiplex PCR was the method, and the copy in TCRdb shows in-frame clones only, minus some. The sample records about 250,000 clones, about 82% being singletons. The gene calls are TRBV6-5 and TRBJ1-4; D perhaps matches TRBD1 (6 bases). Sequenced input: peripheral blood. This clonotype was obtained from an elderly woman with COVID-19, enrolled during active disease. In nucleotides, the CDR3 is TGTGCCAGCAGTTACGGGACAATCCCAACTAATGAAAAACTGTTTTTT. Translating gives CASSYGTIPTNEKLFF.